These 24 T cell receptor beta chains were all obtained from the same sample, sequenced in a study of shared clonotypes between healthy human individuals. Using immunoSEQ multiplex PCR, the repertoire was profiled, and TCRdb retains in-frame clones only, with some absent. Of around 2.5 million clones in the sample, roughly 93% were seen once. Sequenced: naive CD4+ T cells from PBMCs. The subset here: CD45RA+ positively selected. These receptors all stem from a man aged 18 to 29 in good health. Some clones in this sample may be carry-over from other donors' samples.

The gene calls are TRBV28 and TRBJ2-3; 15 nucleotides agree with TRBD2. This CDR3 region has 18 residues. The V segment lost 5 bases and the J segment 0 bases; nucleotides outside the gene matches: 6. CDR1 and CDR2 from the germline V gene are MDHEN and SYDVKM. CDR3 nucleotides: TGTGCCAGCAGTCCCGGACTAGCGGGAGGGATCAGCACAGATACGCAGTATTTT. It specifies CASSPGLAGGISTDTQYF.

In DNA, the CDR3 is TGTGCCAGCAGCTCAGACAGGGCGAACACTGAAGCTTTCTTT. It codes for CASSSDRANTEAFF. V gene TRBV11-2 combines with J gene TRBJ1-1, with 7 bases aligning to TRBD1. The CDR3 has 14 amino acids. Germline V gene lookup returns CDR1 SGHAT and CDR2 FQNNGV. V shed 4 bases, J shed 1 base, and the junction held 3 bases outside the gene matches.

The chain uses TRBV2 and TRBJ2-7; 8 bases are shared with TRBD1. This CDR3 has 16 residues. After removal of 2 bases from V and 7 bases from J, the junction contained 13 bases not matched to a gene. Germline values: CDR1 SNHLY, CDR2 FYNNEI. The CDR3 sequence: CASSEYSGTGHKEQYF. As DNA, the CDR3 is TGTGCCAGCAGTGAATATTCCGGGACAGGACATAAGGAGCAGTACTTC.

The chain carries TRBV28 and TRBJ2-5, with D perhaps TRBD2 (5 bases). V lost 6 bases and J lost 1, with 9 bases in between. The V gene's germline CDR1 is MDHEN and CDR2 SYDVKM. The CDR3 contains 13 residues. The CDR3 region has the DNA TGTGCCAGCAGGGGGAGACCCCAAGAGACCCAGTACTTC. Its protein is CASRGRPQETQYF.

V gene TRBV18 combines with J gene TRBJ2-5; 10 bases fit TRBD2. The CDR3 is made up of 15 amino acids. The ends lost 2 bases at V and 4 bases at J; junction bases unmatched: 4. Germline CDR1 and CDR2: KGHSH and LQKENI. CDR3 loop: CASSPKREGRETQYF. In DNA form, the CDR3 reads TGTGCCAGCTCACCAAAGCGGGAGGGCCGAGAGACCCAGTACTTC.

The J gene is TRBJ1-5, the V gene TRBV29-1, with TRBD1 identical over 8 bases. The germline CDR1 and CDR2 sequences are SQVTM and ANQGSEA. This CDR3 is built from 13 residues. The ends lost 2 bases at V and 7 bases at J; junction bases unmatched: 4. The CDR3 bases are TGCAGCGTTGAATATGGACAGGGACAGCCCCAGCATTTT. Protein: CSVEYGQGQPQHF.

This chain connects TRBV6-6 to TRBJ2-7; the D gene is possibly TRBD1 (6 bases). The CDR3 has 13 amino acids. V was trimmed by 7 bases and J by 0 bases, leaving 10 bases between them. Germline values: CDR1 MNHNY, CDR2 SVGAGI (reference sequence). CDR3 in DNA: TGTGCCAGCAAAGACAGGACCTCCTACGAGCAGTACTTC. It encodes CASKDRTSYEQYF.

The chain combines TRBV6-1 with TRBJ2-3, with no clear D. Germline CDR1 is MNHNS and CDR2 is SASEGT. The length of the CDR3 is 13 residues. In DNA form, the CDR3 reads TGTGCAGCTAACGGCCGAAGCACAGATACGCAGTATTTT. Protein: CAANGRSTDTQYF.

The rearrangement links TRBV29-1 to TRBJ1-1; D is unresolved. Germline CDR1 and CDR2: SQVTM and ANQGSEA. The CDR3 length is 12 residues. V was cut by 7 bases and J by 10 bases, with 19 bases left in between. CDR3 bases: TGCAGCGCCTCAAGGGTGGCGGTTGGAGCTTTCTTT. Translated: CSASRVAVGAFF.

The gene calls are TRBV6-5 and TRBJ2-5; possibly TRBD1 or TRBD2 for D (5 bases each). The CDR3 contains 14 residues. Trimming shortened V by 5 bases and J by 1 base, and 11 bases separated the two germline ends. Germline V gene sequence: CDR1 MNHEY, CDR2 SVGAGI. CDR3 sequence (DNA): TGTGCCAGCAGTCTCCCGGGGCGCCAAGAGACCCAGTACTTC. As protein: CASSLPGRQETQYF.

This chain links TRBV6-1 with TRBJ1-2; the D gene is possibly TRBD1 (5 bases). V lost 4 bases and J lost 8, with 11 bases in between. The length of the CDR3 is 12 residues. In germline, CDR1 is MNHNS, CDR2 SASEGT. As DNA, the CDR3 is TGTGCCAGCAGTGGGACGGGACTAGGCTACACCTTC. This codes for CASSGTGLGYTF.

Comments on this clone: The same CDR3 also results from other DNA sequences found in this sample. CDR3 coding DNA: TGTGCCATCAGTGAGGGGCAGGGTTCCTACGAGCAGTACTTC. Its protein is CAISEGQGSYEQYF. The rearrangement uses TRBV10-3 and TRBJ2-7; perhaps TRBD1 as D (5 bases). The germline V gene has CDR1 ENHRY and CDR2 SYGVKD. The CDR3 runs 14 residues. The V gene lost 2 bases and the J gene lost 1 base, with 9 bases spanning the gap.

The chain employs TRBV27 and TRBJ2-1; 14 positions match TRBD2. Germline CDR1 reads MNHEY; CDR2 reads SMNVEV (reference sequence). This CDR3 is built from 18 residues. The V segment lost 3 bases and the J segment 6 bases; nucleotides outside the gene matches: 10. The CDR3 nucleotides read TGTGCCAGCAGTTTCCAGGGACTAGCGGGAGCTTGGCGCAATGAGCAGTTCTTC. Its translation is CASSFQGLAGAWRNEQFF.

The chain combines TRBV6-1 with TRBJ2-1; no firm D call. The germline V gene encodes CDR1 MNHNS and CDR2 SASEGT. The CDR3 spans 11 residues. The V gene lost 8 bases and the J gene lost 3 bases, with 5 bases spanning the gap. The CDR3 loop is CASELYNEQFF. Here the CDR3 DNA reads TGTGCCAGCGAGCTCTACAATGAGCAGTTCTTC.

This clone was recorded once. As DNA, the CDR3 is TGTGCCAGTAGCCACCTAGCGGGTGGGACGAACACCGGGGAGCTGTTTTTT. Translated: CASSHLAGGTNTGELFF. The V call is TRBV19, the J call TRBJ2-2; TRBD2 matches 8 bases. Unmatched junction bases numbered 9, after V lost 6 bases and J lost 0 bases. Germline V gene sequence: CDR1 LNHDA, CDR2 SQIVND (reference sequence). The CDR3 is 17 amino acids.

This chain uses TRBV5-1 with TRBJ2-3, with a tentative D call TRBD1 (5 bases). Trimming left V 1 base short and J 4 bases short, with 10 bases between. The CDR3 is 14 amino acids. Looked up from germline, CDR1 is SGHRS and CDR2 is YFSETQ. CDR3 amino acids: CASSLQGMADTQYF. The CDR3 DNA is TGCGCCAGCAGCTTGCAGGGCATGGCAGATACGCAGTATTTT.

This clone was detected once. The chain carries TRBV4-3 and TRBJ2-7; TRBD1 matches 7 bases. The V and J ends lost 1 base and 4 bases, in that order; junction bases with no gene match: 7. The CDR3 extends over 15 amino acids. Germline assignment: CDR1 LGHNA and CDR2 YSLEER. The CDR3 nucleotides read TGCGCCAGCAGCCAAGCAGCCAGGGGGACATACGAGCAGTACTTC. Its protein product is CASSQAARGTYEQYF.

Details on this clone: Different DNA sequences within this sample yield the same CDR3. This chain connects TRBV7-2 to TRBJ2-1; D unresolved. Germline CDR1 SGHTA, CDR2 FQGNSA. This CDR3 has 12 amino acids. The V end lost 3 bases, the J end lost 3 bases, and 3 bases lay between the germline ends. The CDR3 loop is CASSFSYNEQFF. CDR3 coding DNA: TGTGCCAGCAGCTTTAGCTACAATGAGCAGTTCTTC.

The DNA of the CDR3 is TGCGCCAGCAGCTTGGCCGCGACAGGGTCGGGCGAGCAGTACTTC. It is translated as CASSLAATGSGEQYF. The chain couples TRBV5-1 to TRBJ2-7, with TRBD1 matching over 7 bases. The germline CDR1 and CDR2 sequences are SGHRS and YFSETQ. CDR3 length equals 15 residues. The V and J ends lost 0 bases and 6 bases, in that order; junction bases with no gene match: 9. Looking up the rest from reference TRBV5-1 and TRBJ2-7 gives the full variable domain: KAGVTQTPRYLIKTRGQQVTLSCSPISGHRSVSWYQQTPGQGLQFLFEYFSETQRNKGNFPGRFSGRQFSNSRSEMNVSTLELGDSALYLCASSLAATGSGEQYFGPGTRLTVT.

In its sample, this clone was seen a few times. The gene calls are TRBV5-1 and TRBJ1-1, with D unresolved. The germline V and J ends were trimmed by 1 base and 3 bases, with 13 bases remaining between them. This CDR3 has 15 amino acids. The germline gives CDR1 SGHRS, CDR2 YFSETQ. The CDR3 loop is CASSLSVPEDTEAFF. The DNA for the CDR3 is TGCGCCAGCAGCTTGTCGGTGCCCGAGGACACTGAAGCTTTCTTT.

The chain couples TRBV6-1 to TRBJ2-1, with 9 positions matching TRBD2. This CDR3 is 15 amino acids long. The V gene end was trimmed by 6 bases and the J gene end by 7 bases; junction bases not matched to a gene: 10. Germline CDR1 MNHNS, CDR2 SASEGT. The CDR3, as DNA: TGTGCCAGCAGGACGACTAGCGGAGAGGGGAATGAGCAGTTCTTC. It encodes CASRTTSGEGNEQFF.

V gene TRBV28 combines with J gene TRBJ2-1; D gene uncertain. V was trimmed by 2 bases and J by 8 bases, leaving 7 bases between them. Germline lookup yields CDR1 MDHEN and CDR2 SYDVKM. The CDR3 totals 12 residues. DNA for the CDR3: TGTGCCAGCAGTTTAACCGTTTATGAGCAGTTCTTC. It specifies CASSLTVYEQFF.

The gene calls are TRBV11-2 and TRBJ2-1; TRBD2 might be the D (5 bases). Germline loops: CDR1 SGHAT, CDR2 FQNNGV. Between the trimmed V and J ends, which lost 5 bases and 0 bases, there was a span of 11 bases. This CDR3 is 15 amino acids long. CDR3 region: CASSVRLSSYNEQFF. The DNA for the CDR3 is TGTGCCAGCAGCGTAAGACTAAGCTCCTACAATGAGCAGTTCTTC.

V and J are TRBV2 and TRBJ1-4; D is perhaps TRBD1 (6 bases). Deletions cut 7 bases from V and 2 bases from J, with 14 bases between. The CDR3 extends over 15 amino acids. Germline values: CDR1 SNHLY, CDR2 FYNNEI. The CDR3: CASNRGRWTNEKLFF. The CDR3, as DNA: TGTGCCAGCAACCGGGGGCGGTGGACTAATGAAAAACTGTTTTTT.